This T cell receptor beta chain came from a study of T cell repertoires and HLA-DP antigens. Study-wide background: DNA input averaged approximately 220 ng in sorted CD137+CD4+ and approximately 1,200 ng in pre-culture CD4+.

Comment on this clone: Antigen: not known.

Overall study results and limits: Previously undetected clones averaged roughly 40% and 52% against the two alleles respectively.

Amplification used primers for 54 TRBV and 13 TRBJ segments. The data were produced by immunoSEQ multiplex PCR, yet TCRdb's version contains in-frame clones alone and is incomplete. The sample includes about 120,000 clones, 85% to 95% of them seen just once. CDR1 is MNHEY, CDR2 SVGAGI, per germline. V shed 8 bases, J shed 3 bases, and the junction held 7 bases outside the gene matches. The CDR3 consists of 14 residues. The rearrangement joins TRBV6-5 to TRBJ1-1; 9 nucleotides match TRBD1. This clonotype originated in a woman aged 18-29 years in good health and CMV-seronegative. Source material: CD4+ T cells from PBMCs. Here the CDR3 reads CASCRDREDTEAFF. CDR3 nucleotide sequence: TGTGCCAGCTGCCGGGACAGGGAGGACACTGAAGCTTTCTTT.